Here is one TCR beta chain with its context. The CDR3 totals 16 residues. Germline trimming cut 8 bases from V and 2 bases from J; bases unmatched to any gene: 9. The germline gives CDR1 LNHDA, CDR2 SQIVND (reference sequence). The sample originates from a study of T cell responses to AZD1222 COVID-19 vaccine. Clones were sequenced by immunoSEQ multiplex PCR, and TCRdb holds only the in-frame ones, with some missing. The sample records 60,000 to 75,000 clones, roughly 80% being singletons. The V call is TRBV19, the J call TRBJ2-6; 7 bases align to TRBD2. The input for sequencing was peripheral blood, taken 28 days after the second AZD1222 dose. The clonotype originates from an adult who received the AZD1222 COVID-19 vaccine. The CDR3 nucleotides read TGTGCCAGTTCTCGACGGGAGGTCCCTGGGGCCAACGTCCTGACTTTC. This encodes CASSRREVPGANVLTF.